These 17 T cell receptor beta chains share one sample of origin, sequenced in a study of cytomegalovirus exposure and HLA in healthy donors. Use of 60 Vbeta and 13 Jbeta primers characterized the PCR. Libraries were prepared by immunoSEQ multiplex PCR; TCRdb keeps only in-frame clonotypes and omits some of them. The sample carries some 190,000 clones, approximately 84% recorded once. The sequenced sample consisted of PBMCs. All receptors come from a female donor in good health and CMV-seronegative.

The chain joins TRBV27 to TRBJ1-1, with 9 bases lining up with TRBD1. Germline V gives CDR1 MNHEY, CDR2 SMNVEV (reference sequence). V was pared by 7 bases and J by 3 bases, with 6 bases of the junction left unmatched. The CDR3 is made up of 14 amino acids. CDR3 bases: TGTGCCAGCAATGAACAGGGGGCACACACTGAAGCTTTCTTT. Its protein product is CASNEQGAHTEAFF.

The CDR3 DNA follows: TGTGCCAGCAGTTCTGGGCCCGAAGCCCCGTACTTC. It translates to CASSSGPEAPYF. V usage is TRBV28 and J usage is TRBJ2-5; no clear D gene. The germline gives CDR1 MDHEN, CDR2 SYDVKM. The V end lost 4 bases, the J end lost 13 bases, and 16 bases lay between the germline ends. The CDR3 contains 12 residues. The full variable domain, completed using reference TRBV28 and TRBJ2-5, is DVKVTQSSRYLVKRTGEKVFLECVQDMDHENMFWYRQDPGLGLRLIYFSYDVKMKEKGDIPEGYSVSREKKERFSLILESASTNQTSMYLCASSSGPEAPYFGPGTRLLVL.

The chain employs TRBV2 and TRBJ2-1, with 7 bases fitting TRBD2. This CDR3 is 14 amino acids long. The germline gives CDR1 SNHLY, CDR2 FYNNEI. The V gene end was trimmed by 3 bases and the J gene end by 6 bases; junction bases not matched to a gene: 5. In DNA, the CDR3 is TGTGCCAGCAGTGAGGGGAGGGTGGGCAATGAGCAGTTCTTC. Its translation: CASSEGRVGNEQFF.

The chain is built from TRBV9 and TRBJ2-1, with 11 bases lining up with TRBD1. The CDR3 has 16 amino acids. Germline loops: CDR1 SGDLS, CDR2 YYNGEE. Losses at the gene ends were 0 bases for V and 7 bases for J; bases not matched to a gene: 6. The CDR3 nucleotides read TGTGCCAGCAGCGTAGAGCCCGGGACAGGGGGGAATGAGCAGTTCTTC. The encoded protein is CASSVEPGTGGNEQFF.

This clone has a single count. The CDR3 is CASSVETGMVGTEAFF. The CDR3 DNA sequence: TGTGCCAGCAGTGTAGAGACAGGGATGGTTGGCACTGAAGCTTTCTTT. This chain links TRBV2 with TRBJ1-1; the match to TRBD1 covers 7 bases. The trim removed 4 bases at V and 4 bases at J, leaving 12 bases unmatched. The CDR3 is 16 residues long. The germline CDR1 and CDR2 sequences are SNHLY and FYNNEI.

The chain employs TRBV5-1 and TRBJ2-3; TRBD2 agrees at 10 bases. This CDR3 comprises 15 residues. Trimming removed 1 base from V and 4 bases from J; junction bases left unmatched: 3. Per the germline V gene, CDR1 is SGHRS and CDR2 is YFSETQ. In DNA, the CDR3 is TGCGCCAGCAGCTTGTTAAGCGGGGGGGCAGATACGCAGTATTTT. Its protein product is CASSLLSGGADTQYF.

This clone was seen only once. The V call is TRBV7-6, the J call TRBJ2-2, with 12 bases aligning to TRBD1. Germline CDR1 and CDR2: SGHVS and FNYEAQ. With V trimmed by 4 bases and J by 3 bases, 9 bases remained unmatched. The length of the CDR3 is 18 residues. CDR3 region: CASSSRDRGRTDTGELFF. The CDR3 DNA reads as TGTGCCAGCAGCTCCCGGGACAGGGGGCGCACCGACACCGGGGAGCTGTTTTTT.

The CDR3 loop is CASSPTKVQDGSPSGNTIYF. The CDR3 coding sequence is TGTGCCAGCTCCCCTACCAAGGTCCAGGACGGGAGTCCCTCTGGAAACACCATATATTTT. V usage is TRBV18 and J usage is TRBJ1-3, with no clear D. This CDR3 has 20 amino acids. Trimming left V 6 bases short and J 0 bases short, with 27 bases between. The germline V gene encodes CDR1 KGHSH and CDR2 LQKENI.

This rearrangement joins TRBV28 to TRBJ2-3, with 9 bases fitting TRBD1. After removal of 2 bases from V and 5 bases from J, the junction contained 5 bases not matched to a gene. The CDR3 consists of 15 residues. CDR1 is MDHEN, CDR2 SYDVKM, per germline. The DNA of the CDR3 is TGTGCCAGCAGTTTAGGGGGACAGGGAGAAGATACGCAGTATTTT. It specifies CASSLGGQGEDTQYF.

The genes are TRBV5-1 and TRBJ1-1, with D unclear. Looked up from germline, CDR1 is SGHRS and CDR2 is YFSETQ. Trimming took off 2 bases at V and 5 bases at J, with 19 bases between the two ends. The CDR3 sequence is 16 residues long. CDR3: CASSFSSRTWRTEAFF. CDR3 bases: TGCGCCAGCAGCTTCTCGTCTCGGACTTGGAGAACTGAAGCTTTCTTT.

This rearrangement joins TRBV5-1 to TRBJ2-3; TRBD1 matches 7 bases. CDR3 length: 15 amino acids. In germline, CDR1 is SGHRS, CDR2 YFSETQ. Germline trimming cut 5 bases from V and 0 bases from J; bases unmatched to any gene: 6. The CDR3 DNA sequence: TGCGCCAGCAGGCAATGGGACAGAAGCACAGATACGCAGTATTTT. Its protein is CASRQWDRSTDTQYF.

This clone appeared once. V and J are TRBV2 and TRBJ2-6, with D possibly being TRBD2 (6 bases). The CDR3 spans 19 residues. V was shortened by 5 bases and J by 0 bases, with 20 bases between the two germline ends. Germline lookup yields CDR1 SNHLY and CDR2 FYNNEI. The CDR3 loop reads CASSPRRGGVGSGANVLTF. Written as DNA, the CDR3 is TGTGCCAGCAGTCCCCGGAGGGGCGGGGTGGGCTCTGGGGCCAACGTCCTGACTTTC.

The V gene is TRBV27, the J gene TRBJ2-5, with 9 bases lining up with TRBD1. V shed 5 bases, J shed 5 bases, and the junction held 9 bases outside the gene matches. This CDR3 region has 15 residues. Germline CDR1 reads MNHEY; CDR2 reads SMNVEV (reference sequence). The CDR3 is CASSPGQGFGETQYF. The CDR3 DNA sequence: TGTGCCAGCAGTCCAGGACAGGGGTTCGGGGAGACCCAGTACTTC.

This chain joins TRBV7-8 and TRBJ2-1; 14 bases line up with TRBD2. Losses at the gene ends were 5 bases for V and 10 bases for J; bases not matched to a gene: 4. Germline lookup yields CDR1 SGHVS and CDR2 FQNEAQ. CDR3 length: 14 amino acids. The CDR3 here is CASSPGLAGVEQFF. The DNA for the CDR3 is TGTGCCAGCAGCCCGGGACTAGCGGGAGTAGAGCAGTTCTTC.

J is TRBJ2-1 and V is TRBV19, with 12 bases that match TRBD2. The CDR3 runs 18 residues. CDR1 and CDR2 from the germline V gene are LNHDA and SQIVND (reference sequence). Unmatched junction bases numbered 11, after V lost 1 base and J lost 7 bases. In DNA, the CDR3 is TGTGCCAGTAGTATAGCGGGACGGCTAGCGGGGGGGCAAAATGAGCAGTTCTTC. As protein: CASSIAGRLAGGQNEQFF.

This rearrangement joins TRBV29-1 to TRBJ2-5; D possibly corresponds to TRBD1 (8 bases). This CDR3 region has 11 residues. V was shortened by 6 bases and J by 7 bases, with 12 bases between the two germline ends. CDR1 SQVTM and CDR2 ANQGSEA come from the germline V gene. DNA of the CDR3: TGCAGCGTGACAGGGGAGGGGACCCAGTACTTC. Translating it yields CSVTGEGTQYF.

This chain connects TRBV5-1 to TRBJ1-1; the D is unclear. The V and J ends lost 4 bases and 3 bases respectively, with 22 bases between them. CDR3 size: 17 residues. The germline V gene encodes CDR1 SGHRS and CDR2 YFSETQ. The CDR3 region is CASSPRSGSVVHTEAFF. The DNA of the CDR3 is TGCGCCAGCAGCCCGCGTTCAGGATCGGTGGTCCACACTGAAGCTTTCTTT. The whole variable domain, filled in from reference TRBV5-1 and TRBJ1-1, reads KAGVTQTPRYLIKTRGQQVTLSCSPISGHRSVSWYQQTPGQGLQFLFEYFSETQRNKGNFPGRFSGRQFSNSRSEMNVSTLELGDSALYLCASSPRSGSVVHTEAFFGQGTRLTVV.